The entry below gives a single TCR beta chain sequence along with its context. Its antigen is not identified. CDR1 is SEHNR, CDR2 FQNEAQ, per germline (reference sequence). V shed 5 bases and J shed 0 bases, with 19 bases lying between them. CDR3 length: 18 residues. CD45RO negativity and positive selection for CCR7 defined naive CD8 cells, a population that excluded terminally differentiated effector memory CD45RA+ cells. Only in-frame clones appear in the TCRdb table, and some are missing; sequencing was by immunoSEQ multiplex PCR. This sample has about 1,900,000 clones, with roughly 95% found just once. This specimen belongs to a study of shared clonotypes between healthy human individuals. Overall study results and limits: Memory subsets generally showed lower estimated richness than naive subsets.

The receptor's source is a man aged 18 to 29 in good health. This chain connects TRBV7-9 to TRBJ2-2, with D uncertain. Sequencing input: naive CD8+ T cells sorted from blood. CDR3 nucleotides: TGTGCCAGCAGCCCCGTCGATGGCCGACATGCGAACACCGGGGAGCTGTTTTTT. This gives the protein CASSPVDGRHANTGELFF.